These 13 T cell receptor beta chains share one sample of origin, sequenced in a study of CD8+CD57+ T cells in acquired aplastic anemia (dated by TCRdb to the late 2010s). The sequencer listed for this sample is Illumina HiSeq 2000. TCR beta VDJ combination and CDR3 sequence profiling used genomic DNA as the template. Clones were called with MiXCR by TCRdb after fastp trimmed the public reads at Q25, and only in-frame beta chains were retained. Rows with one shared CDR3 protein collapse into an entry with the most common genes and DNA. The table for this sample lists 200,000 to 300,000 distinct CDR3 sequences; roughly 80% of them were counted only once. In total, the top ten clones hold around 40% of the sample. Patients chosen for sequencing had shown expansion of CD8+CD57+ cells by flow cytometry. Specimen: sorted CD4+, CD8+, or CD8+CD57+ T cells (not recorded which) from PBMCs. These receptors all stem from a human donor with aplastic anemia.

With respect to this clonotype: Because the CDR3 is missing its conserved closing phenylalanine or tryptophan, this is likely a read error. It is unclear where the CDR3 begins or ends on the DNA, so no DNA is shown, and the CDR3 is as TCRdb lists it. The chain carries TRBV2 and TRBJ1-1; TRBD1, the D gene given by the table, was not confirmed from the DNA. Germline CDR1 SNHLY, CDR2 FYNNEI. The CDR3 sequence runs 15 residues, both termini included. CDR3 region: CASGDDVTDTHDVGP.

Of note for this clonotype: A read error is likely, as this CDR3 ends without the conserved phenylalanine or tryptophan. The limits of the CDR3 on the DNA are not certain, so only TCRdb's listed CDR3 is given. J is TRBJ2-3 and V is TRBV7-9; the table's D call TRBD1 went unverified against the DNA. Ends included, the CDR3 has 14 residues. Germline assignment: CDR1 SEHNR and CDR2 FQNEAQ (reference sequence). CDR3 sequence: CASSSSDTPYFRPV.

CDR3 sequence (DNA): TGTGCCAGCAGCTGGGAGGGAGGCCCCGATACGCAGTATTTT. It codes for CASSWEGGPDTQYF. The gene calls are TRBV7-2 and TRBJ2-3; 7 bases line up with TRBD2. The CDR3 runs 14 residues. Germline assignment: CDR1 SGHTA and CDR2 FQGNSA. The ends lost 4 bases at V and 6 bases at J; junction bases unmatched: 7.

This clonotype was detected only once. The DNA is omitted, as the CDR3 cannot be located on it reliably, and the CDR3 follows TCRdb's listing. CDR3 in amino acids: CASSVGSGTQYFIF. This sequence joins TRBV9 and TRBJ2-1. The CDR3 contains 14 residues when both ends are counted. Germline values: CDR1 SGDLS, CDR2 YYNGEE.

The chain recombines TRBV19 with TRBJ2-7; TRBD1 matches at 7 bases. This CDR3 comprises 15 residues. Trimming removed 2 bases from V and 0 bases from J; junction bases left unmatched: 4. Looked up from germline, CDR1 is LNHDA and CDR2 is SQIVND (reference sequence). CDR3: CASSIRTGNSYEQYF. DNA for the CDR3: TGTGCCAGTAGTATACGGACAGGAAACTCCTACGAGCAGTACTTC.

Concerning this clonotype: The DNA is left out, because the CDR3 cannot be placed on it with certainty; the CDR3 is given as TCRdb lists it. The chain is built from TRBV7-9 and TRBJ2-1. 16 amino acids form the CDR3, both terminal residues included. CDR1 and CDR2 (germline): SEHNR, FQNEAQ (reference sequence). The CDR3 here is CASSLLADTQYFDQFF.

The rearrangement joins TRBV7-6 to TRBJ2-1, with a tentative D call TRBD2 (6 bases). In germline, CDR1 is SGHVS, CDR2 FNYEAQ. Between the trimmed V and J ends, which lost 6 bases and 14 bases, there was a span of 29 bases. The CDR3 has 16 amino acids. CDR3 coding DNA: TGTGCCAGCAGTTACTTGTGTAGCGGAAGCGATGAGCACAAGTTCTTC. This sequence encodes CASSYLCSGSDEHKFF.

The rearrangement links TRBV7-9 to TRBJ2-7; 9 bases align to TRBD2. This CDR3 contains 15 residues. Germline CDR1 and CDR2: SEHNR and FQNEAQ (reference sequence). The V segment lost 3 bases and the J segment 6 bases; nucleotides outside the gene matches: 9. The CDR3 region is CASSFQRSGGSEQYV. In DNA form, the CDR3 reads TGTGCCAGCAGCTTTCAAAGAAGCGGGGGGAGCGAGCAGTACGTC.

This chain uses TRBV19 with TRBJ2-1; the match to TRBD2 covers 7 bases. Trimming removed 1 base from V and 2 bases from J; junction bases left unmatched: 5. The CDR3 extends over 16 amino acids. The germline V gene has CDR1 LNHDA and CDR2 SQIVND (reference sequence). The chain's CDR3 is CASSIALSGPYNEQFF. Written as DNA, the CDR3 is TGTGCCAGTAGTATAGCGCTTAGCGGGCCCTACAATGAGCAGTTCTTC. Full variable domain (remainder filled in from reference TRBV19 and TRBJ2-1): DGGITQSPKYLFRKEGQNVTLSCEQNLNHDAMYWYRQDPGQGLRLIYYSQIVNDFQKGDIAEGYSVSREKKESFPLTVTSAQKNPTAFYLCASSIALSGPYNEQFFGPGTRLTVL.

Of note for this clonotype: The germline gene is not matched at one end of the junction; a read error may be the cause. This chain joins TRBV2 and TRBJ1-1; TRBD1 might be the D (5 bases). Germline values: CDR1 SNHLY, CDR2 FYNNEI. The CDR3 is 14 amino acids. CDR3 region: CASSATDMNSEAFF. DNA for the CDR3: TGTGCCAGCAGCGCGACAGATATGAACTCTGAAGCTTTCTTT.

V usage is TRBV11-3 and J usage is TRBJ2-3; 7 nucleotides match TRBD2. V lost 9 bases to trimming and J lost 1 base; unmatched junction nucleotides: 16. CDR3 length: 17 amino acids. Germline assignment: CDR1 SGHNT and CDR2 YENEEA. CDR3 coding DNA: TGTGCCAGTTCAACGTGGGCTAGCGGAGGGGGCACAGATACGCAGTATTTT. Translation gives CASSTWASGGGTDTQYF.

In this sample, this clonotype turned up once. This chain joins TRBV7-8 and TRBJ1-1; D is undetermined. The CDR3 covers 15 residues. V lost 0 bases to trimming and J lost 12 bases, with 20 bases between them. CDR1 SGHVS and CDR2 FQNEAQ come from the germline V gene. The CDR3 sequence: CASSLAGTRDTQSFF. CDR3 bases: TGTGCCAGCAGCTTAGCGGGAACTCGCGATACGCAGTCTTTCTTT.

The chain couples TRBV9 to TRBJ1-1, with D uncertain. V was shortened by 0 bases and J by 7 bases, with 7 bases between the two germline ends. The CDR3 runs 12 residues. Germline V CDR1 and CDR2: SGDLS, YYNGEE. The CDR3 region is CASSVVSDEAFF. The DNA for the CDR3 is TGTGCCAGCAGCGTAGTGTCAGATGAAGCTTTCTTT.